This entry lists 27 T cell receptor beta chains sequenced from one sample in a study of blood T cell repertoires in COVID-19 (dated by TCRdb to the early 2020s). The method behind the library was the immunoSEQ multiplex PCR assay. Here the immuneACCESS table is served through TCRdb, limited to in-frame sequences with V and J called. Missing clones are a known gap in these copies; in checked studies unresolved V genes cover under half, and the rest lacks a known reason. Present in this sample are some 150,000 clones, 80% to 90% of which were seen just once. The top ten constitute more than 4% of the sample. Sequenced material: peripheral blood. These receptors were obtained from a woman aged 40 to 50 with acute or convalescent COVID-19.

V usage is TRBV5-1 and J usage is TRBJ2-2, with 12 bases that match TRBD2. Germline trimming cut 3 bases from V and 2 bases from J; bases unmatched to any gene: 5. The CDR3 sequence is 17 residues long. From germline, CDR1 is SGHRS and CDR2 YFSETQ. The CDR3 is CASSSGLAGTNTGELFF. DNA for the CDR3: TGCGCCAGCAGCTCTGGACTAGCGGGGACAAACACCGGGGAGCTGTTTTTT.

J is TRBJ1-5 and V is TRBV11-2; D remains unclear. This CDR3 spans 14 amino acids. Germline V gene sequence: CDR1 SGHAT, CDR2 FQNNGV. Trimming left V 0 bases short and J 5 bases short, with 8 bases between. Here the CDR3 reads CASSLDPGDQPQHF. The CDR3 nucleotides read TGTGCCAGCAGCTTAGATCCCGGGGATCAGCCCCAGCATTTT.

The chain uses TRBV12-2 and TRBJ2-3; TRBD2 is the table's D call, not checked against the DNA. TRBV12-2 constitutes a pseudogene. This CDR3 comprises 17 residues. The CDR3 sequence: CASRFGRAGGTTDTQYF. CDR3 DNA: TGTGCAAGTCGCTTCGGCCGGGCGGGGGGTACGACAGATACGCAGTATTTT.

This chain links TRBV19 with TRBJ1-4; D is unclear. The CDR3 sequence is 14 residues long. Germline assignment: CDR1 LNHDA and CDR2 SQIVND (reference sequence). V was clipped by 5 bases and J by 5 bases, with 12 bases between them. The CDR3 sequence is CASSFGSGNEKLFF. The DNA of the CDR3 is TGTGCCAGTAGTTTCGGGAGTGGGAATGAAAAACTGTTTTTT.

DNA of the CDR3: TGCGCCAGCAGCCGCCCTACAGGGAATAATTCACCCCTCCACTTT. Protein: CASSRPTGNNSPLHF. The V gene is TRBV5-1, the J gene TRBJ1-6; possible D gene TRBD1, 6 bases. Germline lookup yields CDR1 SGHRS and CDR2 YFSETQ. Trimming took 4 bases from V and 5 from J, leaving 13 bases between them. The CDR3 is 15 residues long.

V usage is TRBV7-8 and J usage is TRBJ1-1; a weak D match, TRBD1 (6 bases). Trimming cost V 5 bases and J 0 bases, with 13 bases left between them. Germline assignment: CDR1 SGHVS and CDR2 FQNEAQ. This CDR3 has 15 amino acids. CDR3 coding DNA: TGTGCCAGCAGCCGTTTCGGACAGTTGAACACTGAAGCTTTCTTT. Protein sequence: CASSRFGQLNTEAFF.

This chain connects TRBV4-3 to TRBJ1-1; D perhaps matches TRBD1 (5 bases). Germline V gene lookup returns CDR1 LGHNA and CDR2 YSLEER. V was clipped by 4 bases and J by 7 bases, with 22 bases between them. The CDR3 has 16 residues. CDR3 sequence reads: CASSPLLGGDGGEAFF. The CDR3 nucleotides are TGCGCCAGCAGCCCCCTACTCGGAGGGGACGGCGGTGAAGCTTTCTTT.

CDR3 nucleotide sequence: TGTGCCAGCAGCCCCTTGCCAGCGGGGATGGAGACCCAGTACTTC. Translating gives CASSPLPAGMETQYF. The chain uses TRBV3-1 (or the pseudogene TRBV3-2) and TRBJ2-5, with TRBD2 matching 7 bases. CDR1 is LGHDT, CDR2 YNNKEL, per germline (reference sequence). Germline trimming cut 4 bases from V and 5 bases from J; bases unmatched to any gene: 10. The CDR3 is 15 residues long.

V is TRBV18 and J is TRBJ2-4, with 9 positions matching TRBD1. The CDR3 is 15 amino acids. Germline V gene data show CDR1 as KGHSH and CDR2 as LQKENI. V was pared by 3 bases and J by 5 bases, with 5 bases of the junction left unmatched. CDR3 sequence: CASSPRTGAENIQYF. The CDR3 DNA follows: TGTGCCAGCTCACCCCGGACAGGGGCTGAAAACATTCAGTACTTC.

V usage is TRBV30 and J usage is TRBJ1-1, with D possibly TRBD1 on 6 matching bases. The CDR3 is 15 amino acids. CDR1 GTSNPN and CDR2 SVGIG come from the germline V gene (reference sequence). The V gene lost 2 bases and the J gene lost 5 bases, with 18 bases spanning the gap. CDR3 sequence (DNA): TGTGCCTGGAGTTTCAGGGGCGCGATGGGAACTGAAGCTTTCTTT. Its protein is CAWSFRGAMGTEAFF.

This clone appeared a single time. The rearrangement uses TRBV2 and TRBJ2-2; D possibly corresponds to TRBD2 (5 bases). The CDR3 sequence is 13 residues long. Trimming left V 5 bases short and J 5 bases short, with 9 bases between. The germline V gene encodes CDR1 SNHLY and CDR2 FYNNEI. CDR3 nucleotide sequence: TGTGCCAGCAGTCGGACTTCGACCGGGGAGCTGTTTTTT. Protein product: CASSRTSTGELFF.

This chain joins TRBV24-1 and TRBJ2-2; D might be TRBD2 (6 bases). Trimming stripped 6 bases from V and 0 bases from J, with 13 bases between. The CDR3 contains 16 residues. Germline values: CDR1 KGHDR, CDR2 SFDVKD. CDR3 coding DNA: TGTGCCACCAGTACCGGGACTCCTGCGAACACCGGGGAGCTGTTTTTT. The encoded protein is CATSTGTPANTGELFF.

This chain joins TRBV4-3 and TRBJ2-7; D perhaps matches TRBD1 (5 bases). CDR3 size: 15 residues. Germline V lookup: CDR1 LGHNA, CDR2 YSLEER. Deletions cut 0 bases from V and 4 bases from J, with 13 bases between. The CDR3 DNA follows: TGCGCCAGCAGCCAAGATCGCAGGGATAAGTACGAGCAGTACTTC. It is translated as CASSQDRRDKYEQYF.

There are a few counts of this clone. This specimen includes other DNA sequences encoding the same CDR3. The chain joins TRBV19 to TRBJ1-1, with D perhaps matching TRBD1 (6 bases). The V end lost 2 bases, the J end lost 3 bases, and 7 bases lay between the germline ends. Germline V gene sequence: CDR1 LNHDA, CDR2 SQIVND (reference sequence). This CDR3 comprises 13 residues. The CDR3 DNA reads as TGTGCCAGTAGTATAAAGGGGGACACTGAAGCTTTCTTT. Protein: CASSIKGDTEAFF. The variable domain in full, completed from reference TRBV19 and TRBJ1-1, reads DGGITQSPKYLFRKEGQNVTLSCEQNLNHDAMYWYRQDPGQGLRLIYYSQIVNDFQKGDIAEGYSVSREKKESFPLTVTSAQKNPTAFYLCASSIKGDTEAFFGQGTRLTVV.

This sequence joins TRBV7-3 and TRBJ2-3, with 16 nucleotides matching TRBD2. The CDR3 runs to 16 residues. Germline CDR1 is SGHTA and CDR2 is FQGTGA. J was trimmed by 4 bases and V by 4 bases; bases with no gene match: 2. The CDR3 protein is CASSSGTSGRADTQYF. In DNA form, the CDR3 reads TGTGCCAGCAGCTCCGGGACTAGCGGGAGGGCAGATACGCAGTATTTT.

The V gene is TRBV7-2, the J gene TRBJ1-1; perhaps TRBD1 as D (6 bases). This CDR3 is built from 15 residues. V was pared by 5 bases and J by 1 base, with 14 bases between. Looked up from germline, CDR1 is SGHTA and CDR2 is FQGNSA. CDR3 region: CASSPTGHPNTEAFF. Here the CDR3 DNA reads TGTGCCAGCAGCCCTACGGGACATCCGAACACTGAAGCTTTCTTT.

A word on this clone: The same CDR3 arises from other DNA sequences in this sample as well. This chain uses TRBV28 with TRBJ1-1; D unresolved. V dropped 6 bases and J dropped 4 bases, with 9 bases sitting between them. Germline lookup yields CDR1 MDHEN and CDR2 SYDVKM. The CDR3 is 12 residues long. The CDR3: CASSPPGTEAFF. In DNA form, the CDR3 reads TGTGCCAGCAGCCCACCGGGCACTGAAGCTTTCTTT.

The chain combines TRBV19 with TRBJ1-6; D unclear. Germline lookup yields CDR1 LNHDA and CDR2 SQIVND (reference sequence). This CDR3 contains 14 residues. Deletions cut 3 bases from V and 5 bases from J, with 8 bases between. The CDR3 DNA follows: TGTGCCAGTAGTATCGCGGTAGATAATTCACCCCTCCACTTT. It yields the protein CASSIAVDNSPLHF.

About this clone: Other DNA sequences in the sample encode the same CDR3. The V and J genes are TRBV28 and TRBJ1-2; D is uncertain. The germline gives CDR1 MDHEN, CDR2 SYDVKM. The CDR3 totals 13 residues. Trimming took 2 bases from V and 2 from J, leaving 6 bases between them. The CDR3 sequence: CASSLRVNYGYTF. DNA for the CDR3: TGTGCCAGCAGTTTACGGGTAAACTATGGCTACACCTTC.

This chain uses TRBV7-8 with TRBJ1-1; TRBD1 agrees at 7 bases. Germline V lookup: CDR1 SGHVS, CDR2 FQNEAQ. This CDR3 spans 15 amino acids. Trimming removed 2 bases from V and 4 bases from J; junction bases left unmatched: 7. CDR3 nucleotide sequence: TGTGCCAGCAGCTTATTAGGGACAGCCTCCACTGAAGCTTTCTTT. This gives the protein CASSLLGTASTEAFF.

This chain links TRBV18 with TRBJ1-2, with 11 bases lining up with TRBD1. CDR1 is KGHSH, CDR2 LQKENI, per germline. The V gene end was trimmed by 3 bases and the J gene end by 5 bases; junction bases not matched to a gene: 11. CDR3 length: 17 residues. CDR3 protein: CASSPTWTGGGSYGYTF. The CDR3 DNA reads as TGTGCCAGCTCACCCACATGGACAGGGGGCGGGTCATATGGCTACACCTTC.

The rearrangement joins TRBV6-5 to TRBJ1-5; 8 bases map to TRBD1. This CDR3 has 13 amino acids. J lost 8 bases, V lost 6 bases, and 6 bases had no gene match. The germline V gene has CDR1 MNHEY and CDR2 SVGAGI. The CDR3 bases are TGTGCCAGCAGCCTGGACAGGGCAGAGCCCCAGCATTTT. Amino acids: CASSLDRAEPQHF.

In DNA, the CDR3 is TGTGCCAGCGGACAGCCCAATCAGCCCCAGCATTTT. Its protein is CASGQPNQPQHF. The chain employs TRBV7-9 and TRBJ1-5; D possibly corresponds to TRBD1 (6 bases). Germline CDR1 SEHNR, CDR2 FQNEAQ (reference sequence). This CDR3 is built from 12 residues. V was clipped by 8 bases and J by 3 bases, with 8 bases between them.

This clone showed up just a few times. The chain couples TRBV7-6 to TRBJ2-3; 7 bases match TRBD2. Per the germline V gene, CDR1 is SGHVS and CDR2 is FNYEAQ. The CDR3 length is 15 residues. V trimming: 4 bases; J trimming: 0 bases; junction bases outside the gene matches: 4. CDR3 in DNA: TGTGCCAGCAGCTCCCTAGCGGCTAGCACAGATACGCAGTATTTT. Protein sequence: CASSSLAASTDTQYF.

This clone was counted only a few times. The genes are TRBV28 and TRBJ2-4, with 7 bases fitting TRBD2. The CDR3 totals 15 residues. The J segment lost 0 bases and the V segment lost 5 bases, leaving 4 bases of the junction unmatched. CDR1 is MDHEN, CDR2 SYDVKM, per germline. The CDR3 protein is CASSPPGGAKNIQYF. In DNA, the CDR3 is TGTGCCAGCAGTCCCCCGGGGGGAGCCAAAAACATTCAGTACTTC.

The chain links TRBV28 to TRBJ1-5, with D maybe TRBD1 (6 bases). The V and J ends lost 6 bases and 2 bases respectively, with 11 bases between them. The CDR3 consists of 14 residues. Germline CDR1 MDHEN, CDR2 SYDVKM. The CDR3 sequence is CASRKGVGNQPQHF. DNA for the CDR3: TGTGCCAGCAGGAAGGGGGTCGGCAATCAGCCCCAGCATTTT.

The chain couples TRBV24-1 to TRBJ2-1, with 13 bases aligning to TRBD2. The germline V gene has CDR1 KGHDR and CDR2 SFDVKD. The length of the CDR3 is 17 residues. The ends lost 2 bases at V and 4 bases at J; junction bases unmatched: 4. DNA of the CDR3: TGTGCCACCAGTGATTCTACTAGCGGGAGGGTTTACAATGAGCAGTTCTTC. It specifies CATSDSTSGRVYNEQFF.